The 19 T cell receptor beta chains given below trace back to one sample, sequenced in a study of lymphopenia after photon versus proton radiotherapy. The table came from immunoSEQ multiplex PCR; TCRdb's copy has only in-frame clones and leaves some out. The sample lists tens of thousands of clones, approximately 90% occurring once. Sequences were derived from peripheral blood, sampled from a patient treated with photon-based radiotherapy. The origin of the receptors is a woman aged 65 to 85 with pancreatic cancer.

This chain uses TRBV18 with TRBJ2-1, with a tentative D call TRBD2 (5 bases). Germline V gene data show CDR1 as KGHSH and CDR2 as LQKENI. This CDR3 has 14 amino acids. The ends were cut back, 3 bases at V and 8 bases at J, with 14 bases in the middle. The CDR3 region is CASSPPSGGHEQFF. The CDR3 DNA reads as TGTGCCAGCTCACCGCCCTCCGGAGGCCATGAGCAGTTCTTC. Full variable domain (remainder filled in from reference TRBV18 and TRBJ2-1): NAGVMQNPRHLVRRRGQEARLRCSPMKGHSHVYWYRQLPEEGLKFMVYLQKENIIDESGMPKERFSAEFPKEGPSILRIQQVVRGDSAAYFCASSPPSGGHEQFFGPGTRLTVL.

The J gene is TRBJ1-5, the V gene TRBV7-8; 7 bases agree with TRBD1. The CDR3 is 15 residues long. V shed 0 bases and J 5 bases; nucleotides not matched to a gene: 4. The germline V gene has CDR1 SGHVS and CDR2 FQNEAQ. CDR3 DNA: TGTGCCAGCAGCTTAGCTCTCAGGGGGGATCAGCCCCAGCATTTT. Protein product: CASSLALRGDQPQHF.

V gene TRBV19 combines with J gene TRBJ2-3, with 8 positions matching TRBD1. The CDR3 has 17 amino acids. Germline CDR1 is LNHDA and CDR2 is SQIVND (reference sequence). V shed 5 bases, J shed 2 bases, and the junction held 12 bases outside the gene matches. The CDR3 region has the DNA TGTGCCAGTAGTTCCCCCCCGGGACAGGCCTTCACAGATACGCAGTATTTT. This encodes CASSSPPGQAFTDTQYF. The full variable domain, completed using reference TRBV19 and TRBJ2-3, is DGGITQSPKYLFRKEGQNVTLSCEQNLNHDAMYWYRQDPGQGLRLIYYSQIVNDFQKGDIAEGYSVSREKKESFPLTVTSAQKNPTAFYLCASSSPPGQAFTDTQYFGPGTRLTVL.

The rearrangement joins TRBV5-1 to TRBJ2-2; 7 bases are a match to TRBD1. The CDR3 sequence is 14 residues long. CDR1 and CDR2 from the germline V gene are SGHRS and YFSETQ. Trimming at V came to 4 bases and at J to 3 bases, leaving 3 bases not matched to a gene. The CDR3 loop is CASSATGDTGELFF. The CDR3 DNA follows: TGCGCCAGCAGCGCTACAGGGGACACCGGGGAGCTGTTTTTT.

The chain employs TRBV11-3 and TRBJ2-3; 7 nucleotides line up with TRBD2. This CDR3 region has 20 residues. Looked up from germline, CDR1 is SGHNT and CDR2 is YENEEA. Trimming at V came to 4 bases and at J to 5 bases, leaving 24 bases not matched to a gene. The CDR3 region has the DNA TGTGCCAGCAGCTCCGGCGGTCGAGGGTCTAGCGGAACCGTACTAGATACGCAGTATTTT. As protein: CASSSGGRGSSGTVLDTQYF.

J is TRBJ1-1 and V is TRBV5-1, with D tentatively TRBD1 (5 bases). Trimming shortened V by 4 bases and J by 8 bases, and 24 bases separated the two germline ends. The germline CDR1 and CDR2 sequences are SGHRS and YFSETQ. This CDR3 has 16 residues. This CDR3 reads CASSPDQIIEGSEAFF. The CDR3 bases are TGCGCCAGCAGCCCAGATCAGATTATAGAGGGGTCCGAAGCTTTCTTT.

The chain uses TRBV4-2 and TRBJ1-3, with no clear D. The CDR3 covers 16 residues. The V gene's germline CDR1 is LGHNA and CDR2 YNFKEQ. The V end lost 0 bases, the J end lost 0 bases, and 9 bases lay between the germline ends. CDR3 sequence: CASSQDGRNSGNTIYF. In nucleotides, the CDR3 is TGTGCCAGCAGCCAAGATGGAAGGAACTCTGGAAACACCATATATTTT.

Written as DNA, the CDR3 is TGTGCCTGGAGTGTACGGGGCAATCAGCCCCAGCATTTT. It translates to CAWSVRGNQPQHF. The rearrangement joins TRBV30 to TRBJ1-5, with no clear D. CDR1 GTSNPN and CDR2 SVGIG come from the germline V gene (reference sequence). This CDR3 spans 13 amino acids. Deletions cut 0 bases from V and 2 bases from J, with 5 bases between.

This clone has only one observation. The chain joins TRBV9 to TRBJ2-1, with TRBD1 matching 7 bases. In germline, CDR1 is SGDLS, CDR2 YYNGEE. This CDR3 region has 17 residues. Trimming removed 0 bases from V and 8 bases from J; junction bases left unmatched: 14. CDR3 in DNA: TGTGCCAGCAGCGTAGCCCCCAGGGGGACCCCTTTAGATGAGCAGTTCTTC. It specifies CASSVAPRGTPLDEQFF. Complete variable domain (other parts from reference TRBV9 and TRBJ2-1): DSGVTQTPKHLITATGQRVTLRCSPRSGDLSVYWYQQSLDQGLQFLIQYYNGEERAKGNILERFSAQQFPDLHSELNLSSLELGDSALYFCASSVAPRGTPLDEQFFGPGTRLTVL.

This chain uses TRBV18 with TRBJ2-7; TRBD2 aligns across 9 bases. Germline CDR1 and CDR2: KGHSH and LQKENI. The CDR3 length is 13 residues. After removal of 2 bases from V and 11 bases from J, the junction contained 7 bases not matched to a gene. Here the CDR3 DNA reads TGTGCCAGCTCACCAGCAGCGGGAGGTCCGAAGTACTTC. Translating gives CASSPAAGGPKYF.

The CDR3 protein is CASSPSGGPGAYEQYF. The CDR3 DNA follows: TGTGCCAGCAGCCCCTCCGGAGGGCCTGGGGCCTACGAGCAGTACTTC. J is TRBJ2-7 and V is TRBV4-2; perhaps TRBD2 as D (6 bases). V lost 4 bases and J 2 bases, leaving 18 bases between the germline ends. The CDR3 is 16 residues long. CDR1 is LGHNA, CDR2 YNFKEQ, per germline.

This chain links TRBV7-9 with TRBJ2-1, with D tentatively TRBD1 or TRBD2 (5 bases each). This CDR3 comprises 13 residues. From germline, CDR1 is SEHNR and CDR2 FQNEAQ (reference sequence). V was trimmed by 5 bases and J by 15 bases, leaving 20 bases between them. The CDR3: CASSPGTNAGVFF. The CDR3 nucleotides are TGTGCCAGCAGCCCTGGGACGAACGCCGGGGTGTTCTTC.

Only one count was recorded for this clone. The chain links TRBV27 to TRBJ2-7; TRBD2 agrees at 8 bases. The ends lost 5 bases at V and 4 bases at J; junction bases unmatched: 7. This CDR3 comprises 14 residues. The germline V gene has CDR1 MNHEY and CDR2 SMNVEV (reference sequence). Here the CDR3 reads CASSPRAGGYEQYF. For the CDR3, the DNA is TGTGCCAGCAGTCCCCGGGCGGGGGGTTACGAGCAGTACTTC.

The rearrangement links TRBV27 to TRBJ2-6; D possibly uses TRBD1 or TRBD2 (5 bases each). CDR3 size: 18 residues. Trimming took 1 base from V and 0 from J, leaving 13 bases between them. Germline CDR1 MNHEY, CDR2 SMNVEV (reference sequence). The CDR3 here is CASSLFGDGASGANVLTF. The CDR3 region has the DNA TGTGCCAGCAGTTTATTCGGGGACGGCGCCTCTGGGGCCAACGTCCTGACTTTC.

The gene calls are TRBV19 and TRBJ2-5; D unresolved. V was pared by 4 bases and J by 2 bases, with 5 bases between. Germline V gene data show CDR1 as LNHDA and CDR2 as SQIVND (reference sequence). The CDR3 sequence is 12 residues long. The CDR3 loop reads CASSNGQETQYF. DNA of the CDR3: TGTGCCAGTAGTAACGGACAAGAGACCCAGTACTTC.

This clone was counted a single time. The chain links TRBV7-2 to TRBJ2-7; tentative D call: TRBD2 (6 bases). Germline V gene data show CDR1 as SGHTA and CDR2 as FQGNSA. There are 15 residues in the CDR3. The ends were cut back, 3 bases at V and 0 bases at J, with 12 bases in the middle. CDR3 bases: TGTGCCAGCAGCTTTGGTGCGGGATCCTCCTACGAGCAGTACTTC. Its protein product is CASSFGAGSSYEQYF.

Only a few counts were recorded for this clone. The chain joins TRBV6-1 to TRBJ2-7; 10 nucleotides line up with TRBD2. V shed 2 bases, J shed 6 bases, and the junction held 10 bases outside the gene matches. Germline V lookup: CDR1 MNHNS, CDR2 SASEGT. The CDR3 contains 16 residues. CDR3 sequence (DNA): TGTGCCAGCAGTGAAAGCGGGAGGGCCTATGCGTCCGAGCAGTACTTC. Translating it yields CASSESGRAYASEQYF.

This clone was counted once. In nucleotides, the CDR3 is TGTGCCAGCAGCAAGGGACAGACCACCGGGGAGCTGTTTTTT. Protein product: CASSKGQTTGELFF. J is TRBJ2-2 and V is TRBV7-2; TRBD1 aligns across 7 bases. Trimming cost V 5 bases and J 4 bases; bases outside gene matches: 4. The CDR3 length is 14 residues. Germline V gene lookup returns CDR1 SGHTA and CDR2 FQGNSA.

The CDR3 sequence: CASSFLPRTSGSHEQYF. The CDR3, as DNA: TGTGCCAGCAGCTTCCTACCGCGGACTAGCGGGAGCCACGAGCAGTACTTC. The chain couples TRBV7-2 to TRBJ2-7; TRBD2 agrees at 13 bases. This CDR3 region has 17 residues. CDR1 SGHTA and CDR2 FQGNSA come from the germline V gene. J was trimmed by 5 bases and V by 3 bases; bases with no gene match: 10.